The 3 T cell receptor beta chains given below trace back to one sample, sequenced in a study of T cell responses to AZD1222 COVID-19 vaccine. Assay: immunoSEQ multiplex PCR; the TCRdb copy retains only in-frame clones and omits some. The repertoire holds tens of thousands of clones, with around 80% as singletons. The input for sequencing was peripheral blood, taken 28 days after the second AZD1222 dose. These receptors all stem from an adult who received the AZD1222 COVID-19 vaccine.

The chain links TRBV7-2 to TRBJ1-1; possible D gene TRBD1, 5 bases. CDR1 is SGHTA and CDR2 is FQGNSA in the germline V gene. Deletions cut 5 bases from V and 0 bases from J, with 13 bases between. The CDR3 spans 15 residues. The CDR3 DNA follows: TGTGCCAGCAGCGAAACGGGACGGTTGAACACTGAAGCTTTCTTT. Protein: CASSETGRLNTEAFF.

The rearrangement joins TRBV10-3 to TRBJ2-5; 16 nucleotides line up with TRBD2. In germline, CDR1 is ENHRY, CDR2 SYGVKD. The J segment lost 4 bases and the V segment lost 10 bases, leaving 6 bases of the junction unmatched. The CDR3 consists of 15 residues. The CDR3 spells CATGTSGGALETQYF. The CDR3, as DNA: TGTGCCACCGGGACTAGCGGGGGGGCCTTAGAGACCCAGTACTTC.

The chain couples TRBV2 to TRBJ1-3; perhaps TRBD1 as D (6 bases). The length of the CDR3 is 13 residues. V dropped 8 bases and J dropped 4 bases, with 12 bases sitting between them. Germline V CDR1 and CDR2: SNHLY, FYNNEI. The CDR3 DNA follows: TGTGCCAGCCGGTCAGGGGCCGGAAACACCATATATTTT. Translating gives CASRSGAGNTIYF.